This paragraph reports one T cell receptor (beta chain). What it binds is not known. The junction does not match germline at one end; this may be a read error. The library targeted TCRbeta and was prepared with unique molecular identifiers. TCRdb analysed the PCR reads with MiXCR anew, one entry per CDR3 protein. The sample shows under 250,000 distinct CDR3 sequences, 20% to 30% of them seen only once. The CDR3 contains 15 residues. The data stem from a study of T-cell reconstitution after alpha-beta-depleted transplantation in children. Overall study results and limits: Expanded graft clones, several hundred of them, were reportedly the source of alpha-beta T cells about two months after transplant.

This sample comprised PBMCs, mostly from graft donor cells, obtained 360 days after TCRalphabeta/CD19-depleted stem cell transplant. The sequence derives from a female patient aged 2-9 years who had a stem cell transplant for congenital amegakaryocytic thrombocytopenia, so the T cells may come from the graft donor. The chain joins TRBV12-3 or TRBV12-4 to TRBJ2-5, with TRBD1 as a possible D gene (6 bases). CDR3 sequence reads: CASSLFIGDEQGLKF. CDR3 in DNA: TGTGCCAGCAGTTTATTCATTGGGGATGAACAGGGTCTGAAATTC.